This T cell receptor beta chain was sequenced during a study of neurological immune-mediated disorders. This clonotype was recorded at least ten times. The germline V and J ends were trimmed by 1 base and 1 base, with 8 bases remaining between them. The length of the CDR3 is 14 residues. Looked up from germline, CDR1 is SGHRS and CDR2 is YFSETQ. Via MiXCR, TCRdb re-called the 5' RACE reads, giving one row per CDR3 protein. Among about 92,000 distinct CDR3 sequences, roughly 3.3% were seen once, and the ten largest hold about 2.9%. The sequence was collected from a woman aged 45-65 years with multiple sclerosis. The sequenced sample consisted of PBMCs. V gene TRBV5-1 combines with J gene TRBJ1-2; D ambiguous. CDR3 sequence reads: CASSLSWLNYGYTF. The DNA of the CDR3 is TGCGCCAGCAGCTTGAGTTGGCTTAACTATGGCTACACCTTC.